The T cell receptor (beta chain) under discussion was sequenced for a study of blood T cell repertoires in COVID-19. Overall study context: Donors in the United States, Italy and Spain gave samples during acute or convalescent COVID-19. PBMCs, B-cell-depleted T cells, or T cells provided the cDNA or gDNA that made up the material.

In the original analysis: Amplified reference gene primers provided the basis for estimating nucleated cell counts. The assay was immunoSEQ multiplex PCR, and TCRdb's table has in-frame clones only and misses some. The V and J calls and clone size were taken over from that table, and D and trimming were inferred from the DNA. Found here are a few hundred thousand clones, roughly 80% of them singletons; the top ten hold roughly 3.2%. V was pared by 4 bases and J by 8 bases, with 9 bases of the junction left unmatched. Germline CDR1 MNHEY, CDR2 SVGEGT. This CDR3 is 15 amino acids long. Sequencing used peripheral blood. The receptor comes from a woman between 18 and 29 years old with acute or convalescent COVID-19. The chain employs TRBV6-2 or TRBV6-3 and TRBJ2-1; 9 nucleotides line up with TRBD1. CDR3 in DNA: TGTGCCAGCAGTTGGCGGGACAGGGTACGGGATGAGCAGTTCTTC. Translation gives CASSWRDRVRDEQFF.